This T cell receptor beta chain comes out of a study of shared clonotypes between healthy human individuals. The wider study: The donor group consisted of two women and a few men, aged 18 to 49.

Germline assignment: CDR1 MDHEN and CDR2 SYDVKM. Between the trimmed V and J ends, which lost 6 bases and 0 bases, there was a span of 11 bases. This CDR3 is built from 15 residues. The authors split each subset's genomic DNA evenly across several immunoSEQ plates. Per the study methods: From ImmunoSEQ came sequences covering only the junction and carrying no quality scores, so filtering differed. Profiled with immunoSEQ multiplex PCR; TCRdb holds only in-frame clones, not every one. Clone size and the V and J calls come from that table; the DNA yielded D and trimming. Of about 490,000 clones listed, around 78% were seen once; the top ten hold 13%. Study-level findings and limits: Clonotype sharing among donors was expected to depend on sequencing depth.

As regards this clone: Its target is not known.

The sample comprised PBMCs. The TCR was taken from a woman between 35 and 50 years old in good health. Some clones in this sample may be carry-over from other donors' samples. The chain is built from TRBV28 and TRBJ1-4, with D possibly TRBD1 on 5 matching bases. CDR3 region: CASRGGTATNEKLFF. In nucleotides, the CDR3 is TGTGCCAGCAGGGGAGGGACTGCAACTAATGAAAAACTGTTTTTT.